The next 14 T cell receptor beta chains were all read from a single sample in a study of CD8 T cells in ankylosing spondylitis. General study points: For ankylosing spondylitis blood, a TCR beta motif of under 10 highly homologous variants appeared characteristic.

MiXCR, run by TCRdb on the 5' RACE reads, gives a single entry per CDR3 protein. Among fewer than 750,000 distinct CDR3 sequences, under 20% were seen once, and the ten largest hold about 20%. No cognate antigen is known for these TCRs. The sequenced material came from blood, either unsorted or a sorted T cell fraction (not recorded which). All receptors derive from a male donor with ankylosing spondylitis.

The chain couples TRBV27 to TRBJ2-7; D tentatively reads TRBD1 or TRBD2 (6 bases each). Germline V gene lookup returns CDR1 MNHEY and CDR2 SMNVEV (reference sequence). The V and J ends lost 2 bases and 4 bases respectively, with 18 bases between them. This CDR3 contains 16 residues. CDR3 loop: CASSLPLGGWGYEQYF. CDR3 coding DNA: TGTGCCAGCAGTTTACCTTTGGGGGGCTGGGGATACGAGCAGTACTTC.

This clonotype was picked up a small number of times. The chain couples TRBV12-5 to TRBJ2-3; D is possibly TRBD1 or TRBD2 (5 bases each). Deletions cut 0 bases from V and 0 bases from J, with 16 bases between. The CDR3 is made up of 18 amino acids. In germline, CDR1 is LGHNT, CDR2 FRNRAP. The CDR3 region has the DNA TGTGCTAGTGGTTTGGTAAGCTATAACAGGAGGAGCACAGATACGCAGTATTTT. Protein: CASGLVSYNRRSTDTQYF.

This clonotype has only a few counts. The gene calls are TRBV12-3 or TRBV12-4 and TRBJ2-7; no clear D. With 6 bases removed from V and 2 bases from J, the gap between germline ends came to 8 bases. This CDR3 is built from 12 residues. CDR3 in DNA: TGTGCCAGCAGCCTCTGGACCTACGAGCAGTACTTC. It yields the protein CASSLWTYEQYF.

This clonotype has just a few counts. The chain recombines TRBV5-1 with TRBJ2-7, with 15 bases lining up with TRBD2. Germline values: CDR1 SGHRS, CDR2 YFSETQ. The V segment lost 4 bases and the J segment 4 bases; nucleotides outside the gene matches: 6. The CDR3 contains 16 residues. The CDR3: CASSAAGTSGGYEQYF. The CDR3, as DNA: TGCGCCAGCAGCGCGGCCGGGACTAGCGGGGGGTACGAGCAGTACTTC.

V usage is TRBV28 and J usage is TRBJ2-1, with D hard to call. Germline lookup yields CDR1 MDHEN and CDR2 SYDVKM. The CDR3 sequence is 16 residues long. V lost 2 bases and J 4 bases, leaving 15 bases between the germline ends. The CDR3 nucleotides read TGTGCCAGCAGTTTAAGCTTTGCTAGTAGGTACAATGAGCAGTTCTTC. The encoded protein is CASSLSFASRYNEQFF.

The CDR3 sequence: CAWSDRTSGTQYF. The CDR3 nucleotides read TGTGCCTGGAGTGATAGGACTAGCGGGACGCAGTATTTT. The chain employs TRBV30 and TRBJ2-3; TRBD2 matches at 11 bases. CDR3 length equals 13 residues. The germline CDR1 and CDR2 sequences are GTSNPN and SVGIG (reference sequence). V was pared by 1 base and J by 9 bases, with 3 bases of the junction left unmatched.

The chain uses TRBV20-1 and TRBJ2-3; maybe TRBD2 (7 bases). Trimming removed 4 bases from V and 4 bases from J, with 15 bases in between. CDR1 is DFQATT, CDR2 SNEGSKA, per germline (reference sequence). The CDR3 has 14 residues. CDR3 DNA: TGCAGTGCTAACGTGCGGGGGCGCCCAGATACGCAGTATTTT. It encodes CSANVRGRPDTQYF.

Many counts were recorded for this clonotype. V and J are TRBV27 and TRBJ2-5, with D possibly TRBD1 on 6 matching bases. CDR1 MNHEY and CDR2 SMNVEV come from the germline V gene (reference sequence). This CDR3 region has 13 residues. V was pared by 6 bases and J by 7 bases, with 15 bases between. CDR3: CASSGQTTGTQYF. For the CDR3, the DNA is TGTGCCAGCAGCGGACAGACCACCGGGACCCAGTACTTC.

This clonotype has more than one count but fewer than ten. The rearrangement uses TRBV20-1 and TRBJ1-2, with D possibly matching TRBD1 (5 bases). Deletions cut 6 bases from V and 4 bases from J, with 18 bases between. This CDR3 contains 14 residues. In germline, CDR1 is DFQATT, CDR2 SNEGSKA (reference sequence). DNA of the CDR3: TGCAGTGCAGGAGGGGAGGGAGGCCTCTATGGCTACACCTTC. This codes for CSAGGEGGLYGYTF.

This clonotype was counted only a few times. V usage is TRBV27 and J usage is TRBJ2-3, with 12 bases matching TRBD2. V was pared by 5 bases and J by 3 bases, with 15 bases of the junction left unmatched. From germline, CDR1 is MNHEY and CDR2 SMNVEV (reference sequence). The CDR3 is 19 residues long. The CDR3 here is CASSPPLPGLAGRTDTQYF. In DNA form, the CDR3 reads TGTGCCAGCAGTCCCCCCCTCCCAGGACTAGCGGGAAGAACAGATACGCAGTATTTT.

This clonotype came up a few times. The chain couples TRBV28 to TRBJ2-5, with D perhaps given as TRBD1 or TRBD2 (5 bases each). The V gene lost 8 bases and the J gene lost 5 bases, with 12 bases spanning the gap. The CDR3 length is 12 residues. CDR1 is MDHEN and CDR2 is SYDVKM in the germline V gene. DNA of the CDR3: TGTGCCAGCCGAGAGGGGCTGGAGACCCAGTACTTC. Amino acid sequence: CASREGLETQYF.

This clonotype appeared a few times. CDR3 in DNA: TGTGCCACCAGTGAGTCCGGGACAAAGGCCGGGGAGCTGTTTTTT. It is translated as CATSESGTKAGELFF. The rearrangement uses TRBV24-1 and TRBJ2-2; the D gene is possibly TRBD1 (6 bases). Germline V CDR1 and CDR2: KGHDR, SFDVKD. The V and J ends lost 4 bases and 6 bases respectively, with 14 bases between them. CDR3 length: 15 residues.

The V gene is TRBV11-2, the J gene TRBJ1-6, with 7 bases fitting TRBD1. This CDR3 region has 16 residues. Germline assignment: CDR1 SGHAT and CDR2 FQNNGV. Unmatched junction bases numbered 4, after V lost 3 bases and J lost 2 bases. CDR3 nucleotide sequence: TGTGCCAGCAGCTTGCCCGGGACAGCCTATAATTCACCCCTCCACTTT. Protein: CASSLPGTAYNSPLHF.

V gene TRBV29-1 combines with J gene TRBJ1-1; D gene unclear. V was cut by 3 bases and J by 6 bases, with 26 bases left in between. Germline CDR1 is SQVTM and CDR2 is ANQGSEA. This CDR3 region has 17 residues. The CDR3 protein is CSVEQRVSFLVGPEAFF. The DNA of the CDR3 is TGCAGCGTTGAGCAACGGGTTAGTTTTTTGGTTGGTCCTGAAGCTTTCTTT.